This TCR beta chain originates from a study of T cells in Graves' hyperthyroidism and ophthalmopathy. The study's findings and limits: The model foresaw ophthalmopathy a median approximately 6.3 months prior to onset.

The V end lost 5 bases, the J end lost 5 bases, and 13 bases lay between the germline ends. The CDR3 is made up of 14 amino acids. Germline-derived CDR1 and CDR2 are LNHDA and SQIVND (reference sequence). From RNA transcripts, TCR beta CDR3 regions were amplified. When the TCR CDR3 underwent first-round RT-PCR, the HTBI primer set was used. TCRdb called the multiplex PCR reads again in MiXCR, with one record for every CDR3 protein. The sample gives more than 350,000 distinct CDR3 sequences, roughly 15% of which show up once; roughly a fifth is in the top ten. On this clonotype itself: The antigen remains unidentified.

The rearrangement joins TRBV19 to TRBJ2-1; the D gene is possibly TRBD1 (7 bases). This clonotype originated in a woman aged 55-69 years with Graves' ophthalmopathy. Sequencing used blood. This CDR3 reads CASSAGQLNNEQFF. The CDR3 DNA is TGTGCCAGTAGTGCGGGACAGCTTAACAATGAGCAGTTCTTC.